This T cell receptor (beta chain) was recovered during a study of a mutant IDH1 vaccine in newly diagnosed glioma. As for the study in general: Treated patients comprised around 60% males and about 38% females, mean age roughly 44 years. Most had both radiotherapy and temozolomide beforehand; others had only one.

Sample time point: week 35, safety follow-up. What each vaccine dose contained was 300 ug of mutant IDH1 20-mer peptide, accompanied by topical imiquimod. Every donor had a new WHO grade 3 or 4 astrocytoma that was IDH1-mutant, with loss of nuclear ATRX. TCRdb's table, derived via immunoSEQ multiplex PCR, lists solely in-frame clones and lacks some. This sample has about 50,000 clones, with 80% to 95% found just once. Notes on this clone: Antigen unknown.

The CDR3 runs 18 residues. Trimming at V came to 5 bases and at J to 1 base, leaving 10 bases not matched to a gene. Germline CDR1 reads SEHNR; CDR2 reads FQNEAQ (reference sequence). The material sequenced was PBMCs, taken from a glioma patient whose treatment included an IDH1 peptide vaccine. The V gene is TRBV7-9, the J gene TRBJ1-5, with 11 bases fitting TRBD1. This TCR was recovered from a man aged 45-60 years with glioma. CDR3 sequence: CASSRTGGEYSSNQPQHF. For the CDR3, the DNA is TGTGCCAGCAGCCGGACAGGGGGCGAGTATTCGAGCAATCAGCCCCAGCATTTT.